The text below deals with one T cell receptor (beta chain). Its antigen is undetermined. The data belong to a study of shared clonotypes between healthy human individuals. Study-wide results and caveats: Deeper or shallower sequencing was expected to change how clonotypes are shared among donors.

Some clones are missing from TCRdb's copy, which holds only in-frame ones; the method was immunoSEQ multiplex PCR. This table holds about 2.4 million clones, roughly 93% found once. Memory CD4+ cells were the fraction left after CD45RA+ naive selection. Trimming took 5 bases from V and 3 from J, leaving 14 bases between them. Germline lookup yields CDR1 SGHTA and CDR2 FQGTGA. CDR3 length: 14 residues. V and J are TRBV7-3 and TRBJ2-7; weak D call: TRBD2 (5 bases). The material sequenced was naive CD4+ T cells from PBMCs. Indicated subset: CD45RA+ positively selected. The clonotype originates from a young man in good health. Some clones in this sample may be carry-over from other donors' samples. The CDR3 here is CASSPGCYYYEQYF. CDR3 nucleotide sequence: TGTGCCAGCAGCCCGGGGTGTTACTACTACGAGCAGTACTTC.